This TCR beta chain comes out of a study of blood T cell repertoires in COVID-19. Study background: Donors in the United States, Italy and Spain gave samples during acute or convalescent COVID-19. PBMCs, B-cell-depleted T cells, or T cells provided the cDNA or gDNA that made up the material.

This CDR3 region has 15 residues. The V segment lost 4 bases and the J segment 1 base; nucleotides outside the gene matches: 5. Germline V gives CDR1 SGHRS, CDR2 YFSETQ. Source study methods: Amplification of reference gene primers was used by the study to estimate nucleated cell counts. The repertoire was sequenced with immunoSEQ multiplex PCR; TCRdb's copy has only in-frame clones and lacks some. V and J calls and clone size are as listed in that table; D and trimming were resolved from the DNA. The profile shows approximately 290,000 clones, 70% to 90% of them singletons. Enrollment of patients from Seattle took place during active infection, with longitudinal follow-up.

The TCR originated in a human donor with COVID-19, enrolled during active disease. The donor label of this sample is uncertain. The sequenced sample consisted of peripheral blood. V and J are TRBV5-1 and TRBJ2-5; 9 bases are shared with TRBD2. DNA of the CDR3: TGCGCCAGCAGCAGGAGACTAGCGGCCCAAGAGACCCAGTACTTC. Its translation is CASSRRLAAQETQYF.